This is a list of T cell receptor beta chains from one sample in a study of PD-L1 blockade in urothelial cancer. Some clones are missing from TCRdb's copy, which holds only in-frame ones; the method was immunoSEQ multiplex PCR. The sample records some 120,000 clones, about 89% being singletons. The sequencing here drew on PBMCs, taken around atezolizumab (anti-PD-L1) treatment. The receptor set was obtained from a man aged 60 to 69 with urothelial cancer. Both conserved end residues are part of each CDR3. A D gene is named only where the DNA matches it firmly. Clone size is given for some rows only: seen once, a few or many times, or a class if the clone is expanded.

D: NA; size: NA; J: TRBJ1-3; V: TRBV6-5; DNA: TGTGCCAGCAGTTCCAGGGGAGAATACACCATATATTTT; CDR3: CASSSRGEYTIYF
D: TRBD1; size: few; J: TRBJ1-6; V: TRBV28; DNA: TGTGCCAGCAGCCTGGGACAGGGGCTTTCACCCCTCCACTTT; CDR3: CASSLGQGLSPLHF
D: TRBD1; size: NA; J: TRBJ2-1; V: TRBV2; DNA: TGTGCCAGCAGTGAGTTGACAGGGTACGCCTACAATGAGCAGTTCTTC; CDR3: CASSELTGYAYNEQFF
D: NA; size: NA; J: TRBJ1-2; V: TRBV5-4; DNA: TGTGCCAGCAGCCTGGACAAAGGCTACACCTTC; CDR3: CASSLDKGYTF
D: TRBD1; size: NA; J: TRBJ2-5; V: TRBV2; DNA: TGTGCCAGCAGTTACGGGACAGTGGGGGAGACCCAGTACTTC; CDR3: CASSYGTVGETQYF
D: NA; size: NA; J: TRBJ2-2; V: TRBV21-1; DNA: TGTGCCAGCAGCAAAGAGTGCCCGGGACAGCGTTTGGGGAACACCGGGGAGCTGTTTTTT; CDR3: CASSKECPGQRLGNTGELFF
D: TRBD1; size: NA; J: TRBJ2-7; V: TRBV30; DNA: TGTGCCTGGAGGCCAGGGGGCTCCTACGAGCAGTACTTC; CDR3: CAWRPGGSYEQYF
D: NA; size: NA; J: TRBJ2-7; V: TRBV5-1; DNA: TGCGCCAGCAGCCCAAACCAAAACCCCGGGCAGTACTTC; CDR3: CASSPNQNPGQYF
D: NA; size: NA; J: TRBJ1-2; V: TRBV4-2; DNA: TGTGCCAGCAGCCAAGCCGGGCGGGAGAATGGCTACACCTTC; CDR3: CASSQAGRENGYTF
D: TRBD2; size: NA; J: TRBJ2-5; V: TRBV2; DNA: TGTGCCAGCAGTAACGGCCCGGGGGGGGAAGAGACCCAGTACTTC; CDR3: CASSNGPGGEETQYF
D: TRBD2; size: NA; J: TRBJ2-7; V: TRBV7-2; DNA: TGTGCCAGCAGCTTGGTCGGGGGGTACGAGCAGTACTTC; CDR3: CASSLVGGYEQYF
D: NA; size: NA; J: TRBJ2-5; V: TRBV7-2; DNA: TGTGCCAGCAGCTTAGGAGGGCAGGGGACAGAGACCCAGTACTTC; CDR3: CASSLGGQGTETQYF
D: NA; size: NA; J: TRBJ2-7; V: TRBV28; DNA: TGTGCCAGCACCCGGGAGAACGAGCAGTACTTC; CDR3: CASTRENEQYF
D: NA; size: NA; J: TRBJ2-7; V: TRBV4-2; DNA: TGTGCCAGCAGCCCAGGCGTGGGGCCCTACGAGCAGTACTTC; CDR3: CASSPGVGPYEQYF
D: NA; size: NA; J: TRBJ2-5; V: TRBV18; DNA: TGTGCCAGCTCACCACCTTCCGGGTACCAAGAGACCCAGTACTTC; CDR3: CASSPPSGYQETQYF
D: TRBD1; size: NA; J: TRBJ1-5; V: TRBV6-5; DNA: TGTGCCAGCAGTTACGGGACAGGGGATCAGCCCCAGCATTTT; CDR3: CASSYGTGDQPQHF
D: TRBD2; size: NA; J: TRBJ2-3; V: TRBV6-1; DNA: TGTGCCAGCAGTGCCACTCCGACTAGCGGCCTCCTTAGGGGAGATACGCAGTATTTT; CDR3: CASSATPTSGLLRGDTQYF
D: NA; size: NA; J: TRBJ2-7; V: TRBV5-5; DNA: TGTGCCAGCAGCGCGCTGACAAGGCTGGACGAGCAGTACTTC; CDR3: CASSALTRLDEQYF
D: TRBD1; size: NA; J: TRBJ1-5; V: TRBV5-6; DNA: TGTGCCAGCAGCCCGGACAGGGGCCAGCCCCAGCATTTT; CDR3: CASSPDRGQPQHF
D: NA; size: NA; J: TRBJ2-2; V: TRBV2; DNA: TGTGCCAGCAGTGATCAGGAAATTGTATCCGGGGAGCTGTTTTTT; CDR3: CASSDQEIVSGELFF
D: NA; size: NA; J: TRBJ2-6; V: TRBV5-1; DNA: TGCGCCAGCAGCTCGGAAGGGGGCTCTGGGGCCAACGTCCTGACTTTC; CDR3: CASSSEGGSGANVLTF
D: TRBD2; size: NA; J: TRBJ2-1; V: TRBV27; DNA: TGTGCCAGCAGTATCCTAGCGGGGAGCTCCTACAATGAGCAGTTCTTC; CDR3: CASSILAGSSYNEQFF
D: TRBD1; size: few; J: TRBJ1-2; V: TRBV10-3; DNA: TGTGCCATCAAAGGTGTGGGACAGGGAATAGGCTACACCTTC; CDR3: CAIKGVGQGIGYTF
D: TRBD1; size: NA; J: TRBJ1-2; V: TRBV19; DNA: TGTGCCAGTAGTATAAGGGCAGGGGGCGGCTATGGCTACACCTTC; CDR3: CASSIRAGGGYGYTF
D: TRBD1; size: NA; J: TRBJ1-1; V: TRBV19; DNA: TGTGCCAGTAGTACGAGACAGGGGAGTGGCACTGAAGCTTTCTTT; CDR3: CASSTRQGSGTEAFF
D: TRBD2; size: NA; J: TRBJ2-1; V: TRBV6-6; DNA: TGTGCCAGCACTCCTAGCGGGGGATACAATGAGCAGTTCTTC; CDR3: CASTPSGGYNEQFF
D: NA; size: once; J: TRBJ1-4; V: TRBV30; DNA: TGTGCCTGGAGGGGGGCTATGGGGGTTAGCGAAAAACTGTTTTTT; CDR3: CAWRGAMGVSEKLFF